Each of the 16 T cell receptor beta chains below was sequenced from the same sample in a study of blood T cell repertoires in COVID-19. The table came from immunoSEQ multiplex PCR; TCRdb's copy has only in-frame clones and leaves some out. The sample comprises approximately 250,000 clones, around nine tenths of which are singletons, and around 1.8% rests with the top ten. Sequenced input: peripheral blood. Receptor source: a young man with active or convalescent COVID-19.

The chain couples TRBV30 to TRBJ1-5; the match to TRBD1 covers 9 bases. The CDR3 runs 16 residues. The trim removed 3 bases at V and 5 bases at J, leaving 11 bases unmatched. Germline V gene sequence: CDR1 GTSNPN, CDR2 SVGIG (reference sequence). The CDR3 coding sequence is TGTGCCTGGAGCGCTTCCGGGACAGGGCTATATCAGCCCCAGCATTTT. Translation: CAWSASGTGLYQPQHF.

The sample holds a few counts of this clone. The chain is built from TRBV19 and TRBJ2-2; 7 bases align to TRBD1. With 10 bases clipped from V and 5 bases from J, the junction kept 7 bases outside the gene matches. CDR1 is LNHDA, CDR2 SQIVND, per germline (reference sequence). The CDR3 is 13 residues long. The CDR3 DNA reads TGTGCCACCCACAGGGGCAGGACCGGGGAGCTGTTTTTT. Translation gives CATHRGRTGELFF. The variable domain in full, with the rest retrieved from reference TRBV19 and TRBJ2-2, is DGGITQSPKYLFRKEGQNVTLSCEQNLNHDAMYWYRQDPGQGLRLIYYSQIVNDFQKGDIAEGYSVSREKKESFPLTVTSAQKNPTAFYLCATHRGRTGELFFGEGSRLTVL.

The rearrangement uses TRBV7-2 and TRBJ2-1, with TRBD2 matching over 12 bases. The CDR3 length is 15 residues. Losses at the gene ends were 1 base for V and 10 bases for J; bases not matched to a gene: 5. CDR1 and CDR2 (germline): SGHTA, FQGNSA. This CDR3 reads CASSLVLAGGPEQFF. CDR3 nucleotide sequence: TGTGCCAGCAGCTTAGTACTAGCGGGGGGCCCCGAGCAGTTCTTC.

In nucleotides, the CDR3 is TGTGCCAGCAGTTTGAAAAACAGGGTTCTCAGGACAGATACGCAGTATTTT. Its translation: CASSLKNRVLRTDTQYF. The rearrangement links TRBV27 to TRBJ2-3; D possibly corresponds to TRBD1 (6 bases). Between the trimmed V and J ends, which lost 3 bases and 3 bases, there was a span of 19 bases. There are 17 residues in the CDR3. Germline CDR1 reads MNHEY; CDR2 reads SMNVEV (reference sequence).

The genes are TRBV10-3 and TRBJ2-1; 9 bases match TRBD1. There are 14 residues in the CDR3. V lost 10 bases to trimming and J lost 1 base; unmatched junction nucleotides: 5. From germline, CDR1 is ENHRY and CDR2 SYGVKD. CDR3 sequence (DNA): TGTGCCAGTGCCGGGACAGGGTCCTACAATGAGCAGTTCTTC. It is translated as CASAGTGSYNEQFF.

Only one count was recorded for this clone. V is TRBV29-1 and J is TRBJ1-2; D is possibly TRBD1 (6 bases). Trimming took off 2 bases at V and 6 bases at J, with 19 bases between the two ends. This CDR3 spans 15 amino acids. Germline loops: CDR1 SQVTM, CDR2 ANQGSEA. The CDR3 DNA reads as TGCAGCGTTGAAAACAGGGCCGCCACCGTGAATGGCTACACCTTC. Protein sequence: CSVENRAATVNGYTF.

This sequence joins TRBV15 and TRBJ2-1; D is perhaps TRBD1 (5 bases). V gave up 1 base and J gave up 0 bases, with 7 bases separating them. The germline gives CDR1 LNHNV, CDR2 YYDKDF (reference sequence). The CDR3 sequence is 15 residues long. CDR3 loop: CATSRAGNSYNEQFF. In DNA, the CDR3 is TGTGCCACCAGCAGAGCAGGGAACTCCTACAATGAGCAGTTCTTC. The variable domain in full, with the rest retrieved from reference TRBV15 and TRBJ2-1, is DAMVIQNPRYQVTQFGKPVTLSCSQTLNHNVMYWYQQKSSQAPKLLFHYYDKDFNNEADTPDNFQSRRPNTSFCFLDIRSPGLGDTAMYLCATSRAGNSYNEQFFGPGTRLTVL.

The chain is built from TRBV9 and TRBJ2-2, with a possible D match to TRBD2 (6 bases). V was shortened by 0 bases and J by 2 bases, with 11 bases between the two germline ends. This CDR3 has 16 amino acids. CDR1 is SGDLS, CDR2 YYNGEE, per germline. CDR3 in DNA: TGTGCCAGCAGCGTAGGAGAACTAGCCAACACCGGGGAGCTGTTTTTT. This codes for CASSVGELANTGELFF.

V usage is TRBV2 and J usage is TRBJ1-4; possible D gene TRBD1, 5 bases. The CDR3 has 15 residues. The germline gives CDR1 SNHLY, CDR2 FYNNEI. V was clipped by 8 bases and J by 0 bases, with 13 bases between them. The CDR3 DNA sequence: TGTGCCAGCCTACGGAGGGGCACAACTAATGAAAAACTGTTTTTT. Amino acids: CASLRRGTTNEKLFF.

This sequence joins TRBV2 and TRBJ2-3, with D possibly TRBD2 on 5 matching bases. The CDR3 is made up of 17 amino acids. Trimming shortened V by 5 bases and J by 0 bases, and 18 bases separated the two germline ends. CDR1 SNHLY and CDR2 FYNNEI come from the germline V gene. CDR3 amino acids: CASSPYAGETSTDTQYF. For the CDR3, the DNA is TGTGCCAGCAGTCCGTACGCGGGTGAGACTAGCACAGATACGCAGTATTTT.

The V call is TRBV9, the J call TRBJ2-5, with TRBD2 matching 9 bases. Losses at the gene ends were 0 bases for V and 3 bases for J; bases not matched to a gene: 6. Germline loops: CDR1 SGDLS, CDR2 YYNGEE. The CDR3 extends over 16 amino acids. CDR3 in DNA: TGTGCCAGCAGCGTAGGCGGGGGGGCCGGGGAAGAGACCCAGTACTTC. Encoded protein: CASSVGGGAGEETQYF.

The gene calls are TRBV6-5 and TRBJ2-1, with 7 nucleotides matching TRBD1. V shed 4 bases and J 6 bases; nucleotides not matched to a gene: 6. Per the germline V gene, CDR1 is MNHEY and CDR2 is SVGAGI. The CDR3 contains 14 residues. The DNA of the CDR3 is TGTGCCAGCAGTTCGGGACAGAGATCCAATGAGCAGTTCTTC. It codes for CASSSGQRSNEQFF.

The chain has TRBV10-3 and TRBJ1-1; no definite D call. This CDR3 is 14 amino acids long. V was trimmed by 3 bases and J by 0 bases, leaving 8 bases between them. Germline CDR1 reads ENHRY; CDR2 reads SYGVKD. CDR3 in DNA: TGTGCCATCAGTGATCTAACCCTGAACACTGAAGCTTTCTTT. It translates to CAISDLTLNTEAFF.

The chain employs TRBV19 and TRBJ1-4; no clear D gene. V lost 11 bases to trimming and J lost 8 bases, with 18 bases between them. Germline CDR1 and CDR2: LNHDA and SQIVND (reference sequence). CDR3 length: 13 amino acids. CDR3: CASEGRSGEKLFF. DNA for the CDR3: TGTGCCTCGGAGGGCAGGTCTGGCGAAAAACTGTTTTTT.

The CDR3 DNA is TGCAGCGTTAAACAGGGGATAGATCAGCCCCAGCATTTT. Amino acids: CSVKQGIDQPQHF. The chain carries TRBV29-1 and TRBJ1-5; 7 bases agree with TRBD1. The germline V gene encodes CDR1 SQVTM and CDR2 ANQGSEA. With 5 bases clipped from V and 5 bases from J, the junction kept 6 bases outside the gene matches. The CDR3 runs to 13 residues. Complete variable domain (other parts from reference TRBV29-1 and TRBJ1-5): SAVISQKPSRDICQRGTSLTIQCQVDSQVTMMFWYRQQPGQSLTLIATANQGSEATYESGFVIDKFPISRPNLTFSTLTVSNMSPEDSSIYLCSVKQGIDQPQHFGDGTRLSIL.

The chain links TRBV27 to TRBJ2-7; 7 nucleotides agree with TRBD1. V dropped 3 bases and J dropped 7; count of bases not matched to a gene: 6. The CDR3 has 13 residues. Germline loops: CDR1 MNHEY, CDR2 SMNVEV (reference sequence). CDR3 amino acids: CASSFNRGEEQYF. CDR3 in DNA: TGTGCCAGCAGTTTCAACAGGGGCGAGGAGCAGTACTTC.